The sequence of this T cell receptor beta chain was determined in a study of blood T cell repertoires in COVID-19. Per the germline V gene, CDR1 is MNHEY and CDR2 is SVGAGI. The CDR3 runs 13 residues. Trimming removed 4 bases at V and 3 bases at J, with 9 bases between. Seattle patients were enrolled during active infection and followed longitudinally. In the original workflow: Counts of nucleated cells, estimated from reference gene primer amplification, were obtained. Sequenced by immunoSEQ multiplex PCR; TCRdb stores in-frame clones only, minus some. Clone size and V and J calls were adopted from that table, with D and trimming inferred from the DNA. The profile shows 200,000 to 250,000 clones, approximately 80% of them singletons.

The chain carries TRBV6-5 and TRBJ1-2, with D perhaps TRBD1 (6 bases). The sequenced sample consisted of peripheral blood. The sequence derives from a woman older than 75 with COVID-19, enrolled during active disease. The CDR3 spells CASSFYRDYGYTF. In DNA form, the CDR3 reads TGTGCCAGCAGTTTTTACAGGGACTATGGCTACACCTTC.